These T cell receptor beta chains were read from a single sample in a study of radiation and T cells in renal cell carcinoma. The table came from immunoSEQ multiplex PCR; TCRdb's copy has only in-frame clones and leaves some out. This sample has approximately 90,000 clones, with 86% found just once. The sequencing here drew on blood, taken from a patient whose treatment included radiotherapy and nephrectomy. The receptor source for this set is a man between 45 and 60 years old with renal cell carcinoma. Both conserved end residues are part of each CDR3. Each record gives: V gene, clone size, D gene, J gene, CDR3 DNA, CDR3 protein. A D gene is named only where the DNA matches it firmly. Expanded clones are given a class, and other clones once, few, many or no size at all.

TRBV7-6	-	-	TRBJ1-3	TGTGCCAGCAGCTTAGAGTTTCAGGGGTATGCTGGAAACACCATATATTTT	CASSLEFQGYAGNTIYF
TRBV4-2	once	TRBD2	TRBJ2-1	TGTGCCAGCAGTCGCCGCGGGGGGGGCTCCTACAATGAGCAGTTCTTC	CASSRRGGGSYNEQFF
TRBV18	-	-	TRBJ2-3	TGTGCCAGCTCACCACAACTGGTGGGCACAGATACGCAGTATTTT	CASSPQLVGTDTQYF
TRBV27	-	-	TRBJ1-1	TGTGCCAGCATTCAGTTCACTGAAGCTTTCTTT	CASIQFTEAFF
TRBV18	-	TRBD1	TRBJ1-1	TGTGCCAGCTCACTCGGACAGGGACGTCTGGGTGAAGCTTTCTTT	CASSLGQGRLGEAFF
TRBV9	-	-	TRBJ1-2	TGTGCCAGCAGCGTTGGGGGGCTAAGCGCCTATGGCTACACCTTC	CASSVGGLSAYGYTF
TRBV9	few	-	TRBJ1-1	TGTGCCAGCAGCGTAGCTACGACGGGAGTGAACACTGAAGCTTTCTTT	CASSVATTGVNTEAFF
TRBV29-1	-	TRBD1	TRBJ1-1	TGCAGCGCCGTAAGACAGGGGGCGGGTACTGAAGCTTTCTTT	CSAVRQGAGTEAFF
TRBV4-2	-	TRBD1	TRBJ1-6	TGTGCCAGCAGCCATGGGAGGGACAGAACCTATAATTCACCCCTCCACTTT	CASSHGRDRTYNSPLHF
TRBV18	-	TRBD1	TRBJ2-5	TGTGCCAGCTCACTTAATCCGGGACAGGGTGTGGAGACCCAGTACTTC	CASSLNPGQGVETQYF
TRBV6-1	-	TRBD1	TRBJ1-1	TGTGCCAGCACCCTAAGGGACAGCACTGAAGCTTTCTTT	CASTLRDSTEAFF
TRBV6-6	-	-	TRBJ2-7	TGTGCCAGCAGTTACTCGACCGGAACCTACGAGCAGTACTTC	CASSYSTGTYEQYF
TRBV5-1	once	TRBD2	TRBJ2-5	TGCGCCAGCAGCAGAGGACTAGCGGGGGAACAAGAGACCCAGTACTTC	CASSRGLAGEQETQYF
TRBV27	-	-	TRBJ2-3	TGTGCCAGCAGTTTTGCTTATGCCACAGATACGCAGTATTTT	CASSFAYATDTQYF
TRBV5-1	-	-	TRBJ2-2	TGCGCCAGCATCGAGGGCAACACCGGGGAGCTGTTTTTT	CASIEGNTGELFF
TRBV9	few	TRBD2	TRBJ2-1	TGTGCCAGCAGCGTAGCTAGCGGGAACAATGAGCAGTTCTTC	CASSVASGNNEQFF
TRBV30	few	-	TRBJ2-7	TGTGCCTGGAGGCACCTAGCAAACTACGAGCAGTACTTC	CAWRHLANYEQYF
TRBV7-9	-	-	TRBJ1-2	TGTGCCAGCAGCCACTCCCGGCCTGGCTACACCTTC	CASSHSRPGYTF
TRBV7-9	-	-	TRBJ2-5	TGTGCCAGCAGCTTGATGACTGACTACCAAGAGACCCAGTACTTC	CASSLMTDYQETQYF
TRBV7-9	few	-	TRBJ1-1	TGTGCCAGCAGCTTAGAGGGGCGGGATGAAGCTTTCTTT	CASSLEGRDEAFF
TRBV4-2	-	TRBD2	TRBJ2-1	TGTGCCAGCAGCCAAGATCTCCTAGCGGGAGGGCATGAGCAGTTCTTC	CASSQDLLAGGHEQFF
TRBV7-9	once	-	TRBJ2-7	TGTGCCAGCAGCTTAGGCGGAGGGTTATCTCTCGAGCAGTACTTC	CASSLGGGLSLEQYF
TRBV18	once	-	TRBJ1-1	TGTGCCAGCTCACCACCTGGGGACACTGAAGCTTTCTTT	CASSPPGDTEAFF
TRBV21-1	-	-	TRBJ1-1	TGTGCCAGCAGCATACCCGGACCAGAGGCTTTCTTT	CASSIPGPEAFF
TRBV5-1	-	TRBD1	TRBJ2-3	TGCGCCAGCCGACAGGGGGCAACAGATACGCAGTATTTT	CASRQGATDTQYF
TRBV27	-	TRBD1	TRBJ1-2	TGTGCCAGCAGTGCGGGGACAGGGAGGTCAGACTATGGCTACACCTTC	CASSAGTGRSDYGYTF
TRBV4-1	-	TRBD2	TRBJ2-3	TGCGCCAGCAGCCAAGATATAGCGGGAGGTACCAGCACAGATACGCAGTATTTT	CASSQDIAGGTSTDTQYF
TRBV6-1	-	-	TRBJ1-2	TGTGCCAGCAGTGAACATGGGACATCGAATGGCTACACCTTC	CASSEHGTSNGYTF
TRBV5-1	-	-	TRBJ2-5	TGCGCCAGCAGCTACCGGGACACCCAAGAGACCCAGTACTTC	CASSYRDTQETQYF
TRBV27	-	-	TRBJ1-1	TGTGCCAGCAGTTTTAGGAGGGGGACGGTTAACACTGAAGCTTTCTTT	CASSFRRGTVNTEAFF
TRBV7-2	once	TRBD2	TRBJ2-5	TGTGCCAGCAGCCCATCCCTAGCGGGGGGTAGCCAGTACTTC	CASSPSLAGGSQYF
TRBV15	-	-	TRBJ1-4	TGTGCCACCAGCAGAGATCTGGGGGTTAATGAAAAACTGTTTTTT	CATSRDLGVNEKLFF
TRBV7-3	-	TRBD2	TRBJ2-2	TGTGCCAGCCGAAGGACTAGCGGGACCGGGGAGCTGTTTTTT	CASRRTSGTGELFF
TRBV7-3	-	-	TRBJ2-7	TGTGCCAGCAGCCCAGGGAAGTCCCACGAGCAGTACTTC	CASSPGKSHEQYF
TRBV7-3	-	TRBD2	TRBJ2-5	TGTGCCAGCAGCTTAAACGGCGGGGGCCAAGAGACCCAGTACTTC	CASSLNGGGQETQYF
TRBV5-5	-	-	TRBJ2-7	TGTGCCAGCAACCGACCGGGGCAGGGAATCTACGAGCAGTACTTC	CASNRPGQGIYEQYF
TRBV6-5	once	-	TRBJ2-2	TGTGCCAGCAGTTCGCGAGTCGCCGGGGAGCTGTTTTTT	CASSSRVAGELFF
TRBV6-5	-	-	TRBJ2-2	TGTGCCAGCACCGTGGACTTTTCGAACACCGGGGAGCTGTTTTTT	CASTVDFSNTGELFF
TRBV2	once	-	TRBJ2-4	TGTGCCAGCAGTGCGGCGGCCAAAAACATTCAGTACTTC	CASSAAAKNIQYF
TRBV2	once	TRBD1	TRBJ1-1	TGTGCCAGCAGTGGAAAGACAGGGGCCACTGAAGCTTTCTTT	CASSGKTGATEAFF
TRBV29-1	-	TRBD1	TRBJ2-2	TGCAGCGTTGGACGACAGGGGAACACCGGGGAGCTGTTTTTT	CSVGRQGNTGELFF
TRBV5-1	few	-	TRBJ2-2	TGCGCCAGCAGCTTGGCGGACGAGCTGTTTTTT	CASSLADELFF
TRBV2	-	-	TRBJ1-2	TGTGCCAGCAGTGCCGGGGAGCAATATGGCTACACCTTC	CASSAGEQYGYTF
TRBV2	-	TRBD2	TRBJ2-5	TGTGCCAGCAGTGTCCCCAGAGCGGGGTCTCGCGGGGGGCGGGAGGAGACCCAGTACTTC	CASSVPRAGSRGGREETQYF
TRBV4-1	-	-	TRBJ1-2	TGCGCCAGCAGCCAAGATGCGGATGGCTATGGCTACACCTTC	CASSQDADGYGYTF
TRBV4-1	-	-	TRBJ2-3	TGCGCCAGCAGCCAAGACTACGGGCTAGCAGCAGATACGCAGTATTTT	CASSQDYGLAADTQYF
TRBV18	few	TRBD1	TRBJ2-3	TGTGCCAGCTCACGGGACAGCTCAAAGCCCCTTTTT	CASSRDSSKPLF
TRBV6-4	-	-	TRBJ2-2	TGTGCCAGCAGTGAACAGGCTGGGCCCGGGGAGCTGTTTTTT	CASSEQAGPGELFF